This entry concerns a single T cell receptor (beta chain). The antigen it binds to is not known. The data belong to a study of monozygotic twins with inflammatory bowel disease (dated by TCRdb to between 2018 and 2021). About the investigation overall: The complete study included about 28 monozygotic twin pairs: 19 IBD-discordant Danish pairs and nine German pairs, of which four were IBD-concordant and five were IBD-discordant. The search for disease-associated traits relied mainly on comparing IBD patients with their genetically identical healthy co-twins within discordant pairs. Each individual had, on average, about 151 000 unique TCRalpha sequences and 181 000 unique TCRbeta sequences available for analysis.

The paper as a whole reports these results and caveats: Background noise and inter-individual variability may have been introduced into the repertoires by the differing immunosuppressive treatments among patients. Concordant and discordant twins showed no difference in repertoire similarity, possibly because of limited statistical power. The results gave no support for a single strong signal or clonotype linked to IBD. Compared with healthy twins, IBD patients shared fewer clonotypes with other individuals, and the difference was most pronounced in patients with signs of disease activity. The analysis was unable to tell apart different T cell subtypes. TCRbeta repertoire diversity, by inverse Simpson index, was decreased in IBD patients compared with their healthy co-twins.

From the cysteine through the phenylalanine, the CDR3 covers 19 amino acids. No DNA is given. As encoded in the germline V gene (reference sequence), CDR1 is SGHAT while CDR2 is FQDESV. The library relied on 5' RACE. For each TCR library, 3,500 to 4,000 ng of total RNA was used. cDNA was synthesized with SMARTScribe reverse transcriptase in eight separate reactions per sample. During cDNA synthesis, template switching was used to introduce unique molecular identifiers that contained a 6-nucleotide sample barcode. TCRalpha and TCRbeta cDNA was amplified in two nested PCRs of 16 and 9 cycles, and bead purification was carried out after each PCR. Before amplification, the cDNA was treated with uracil DNA-glycosylase and purified using the QIAquick PCR purification kit. In the second PCR, Illumina TruSeq-compatible adapters and sample-specific barcodes were added. Library quality and concentration were assessed using TapeStation and Qubit, and about 5 ng of each library was pooled. Sequencing of pooled libraries was carried out on an Illumina HiSeq2500 single-index Rapid Run using 2 x 100 bp reads and custom sequencing primers. The study's own analysis went as follows. MiGEC version 1.2.6 was used for UMI-based consensus assembly to correct PCR and sequencing errors. MiXCR version 2.1.1 was used to carry out V(D)J alignment, clonotype assembly and CDR3 extraction. Gene usage, clonotype sharing and MAIT/NKT TCR abundance were normalised by analysing the top 1000, 10 000 and 20 000 clonotypes per sample. Diversity was computed as the inverse Simpson index with the vegan R package after downsampling to 27 000 UMIs. Paired Mann-Whitney U tests on discordant twin pairs were used, with Benjamini-Hochberg multiple-testing correction. Based on TCRdb reprocessing of the reads, there is one entry per CDR3 protein sequence, and DNA is missing. What appears here as the V and J calls and clone size reflects TCRdb's work, not the paper's. The table of this sample itemizes just over 300,000 distinct CDR3 sequences. 5.6% of the sample is in the top ten clones.

From each donor, an approximately 2.4 ml peripheral blood sample was collected into PAXgene tubes and kept at -80 degrees C. Without T cell sorting, total RNA was isolated from whole blood using the PAXgene blood miRNA kit on an automated QIAcube. Peripheral blood from monozygotic twin pairs who were concordant or discordant for inflammatory bowel disease underwent deep TCRalpha and TCRbeta repertoire profiling using unique molecular barcoding. Smoking habits were recorded for all twin pairs, and individuals were classified as current, former or never smokers. The chain uses TRBV11-1 and TRBJ2-3; the TCRdb call, TRBD2, lacks DNA for checking. The sequenced material came from blood. The TCR comes from a human donor with ulcerative colitis or Crohn's disease, or a healthy co-twin of an affected twin (not recorded which). CDR3 loop: CASSLGTKKLAGEPDTQYF.